This T cell receptor (beta chain) was sequenced in a study of blood T cells in healthy people across ages. The second PCR ran 7 to 11 cycles with a sample-barcoded 5' primer and J-beta primers. Every cDNA molecule bore a tag from a template-switch adaptor containing 12 random nucleotides. TCRdb itself ran the 5' RACE reads through MiXCR, one entry per CDR3 protein. The sample consists of about 500,000 distinct CDR3 sequences, about 24% of them appearing once. V lost 6 bases, J lost 5 bases, and 8 bases lay in between. Germline CDR1 SGDLS, CDR2 YYNGEE. CDR3 length: 11 residues. These data also featured in a second study, about T cells of mothers and their children. According to that study: cDNA was made from all extracted RNA, about 1.5 ug per 15 ul.

The rearrangement uses TRBV9 and TRBJ2-5; no clear D gene. This TCR derives from a boy between 10 and 17 years old in good health. The source material was blood. CDR3 sequence (DNA): TGTGCCAGCATGCTAGGGGAGACCCAGTACTTC. Translated: CASMLGETQYF.